The text below deals with one TCR beta chain. This sample is part of a study of T cell changes during pregnancy in multiple sclerosis. Method: immunoSEQ multiplex PCR; TCRdb's copy keeps in-frame clones and lacks some. Among 90,000 to 100,000 clones listed, about 90% were seen once. Sequencing was performed on peripheral blood, taken after pregnancy. This clonotype was obtained from a female donor in good health, enrolled as a control in a pregnancy study.

The CDR3 protein is CASSSQGADTIYF. In DNA form, the CDR3 reads TGTGCCAGCAGCTCGCAGGGGGCCGACACCATATATTTT. The chain couples TRBV5-6 to TRBJ1-3; 8 nucleotides agree with TRBD1. The germline V gene has CDR1 SGHDT and CDR2 YYEEEE. With V trimmed by 3 bases and J by 8 bases, 4 bases remained unmatched. The CDR3 spans 13 residues. Supplemented by reference TRBV5-6 and TRBJ1-3, the full variable domain reads DAGVTQSPTHLIKTRGQQVTLRCSPKSGHDTVSWYQQALGQGPQFIFQYYEEEERQRGNFPDRFSGHQFPNYSSELNVNALLLGDSALYLCASSSQGADTIYFGEGSWLTVV.